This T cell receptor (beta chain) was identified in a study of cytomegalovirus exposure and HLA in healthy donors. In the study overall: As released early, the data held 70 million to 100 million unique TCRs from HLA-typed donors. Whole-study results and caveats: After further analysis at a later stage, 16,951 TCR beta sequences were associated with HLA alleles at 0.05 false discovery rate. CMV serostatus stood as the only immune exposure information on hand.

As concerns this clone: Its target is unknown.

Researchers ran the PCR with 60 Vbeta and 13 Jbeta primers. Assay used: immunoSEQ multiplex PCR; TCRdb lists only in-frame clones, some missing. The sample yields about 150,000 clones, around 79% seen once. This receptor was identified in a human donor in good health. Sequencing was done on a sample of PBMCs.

The CDR3 here is CAISESGRTVSYEQYF. CDR3 bases: TGTGCCATCAGTGAGTCGGGTCGGACAGTCTCCTACGAGCAGTACTTC. This rearrangement joins TRBV10-3 to TRBJ2-7, with a tentative D call TRBD1 (6 bases). The V end lost 0 bases, the J end lost 0 bases, and 12 bases lay between the germline ends. The germline CDR1 and CDR2 sequences are ENHRY and SYGVKD. CDR3 length: 16 residues.